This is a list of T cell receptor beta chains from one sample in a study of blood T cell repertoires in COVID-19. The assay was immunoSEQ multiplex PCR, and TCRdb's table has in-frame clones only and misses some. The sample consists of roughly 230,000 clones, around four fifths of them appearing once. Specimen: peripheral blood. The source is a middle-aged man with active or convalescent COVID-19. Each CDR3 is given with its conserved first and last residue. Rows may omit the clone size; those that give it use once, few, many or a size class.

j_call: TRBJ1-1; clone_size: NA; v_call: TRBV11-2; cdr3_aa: CASSLAQGNTEAFF
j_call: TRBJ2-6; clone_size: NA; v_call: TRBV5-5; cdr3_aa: CASSRLAGGPSGANVLTF
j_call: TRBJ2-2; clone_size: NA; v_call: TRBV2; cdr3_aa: CASSRGGELFF
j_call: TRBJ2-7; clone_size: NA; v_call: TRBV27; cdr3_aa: CASSPAGYEQYF
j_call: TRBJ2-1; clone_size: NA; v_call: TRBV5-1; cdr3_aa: CASSWRSNPGTSGSIYNEQFF
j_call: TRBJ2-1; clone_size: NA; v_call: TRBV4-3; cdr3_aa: CASSQRDRGRSSYNEQFF
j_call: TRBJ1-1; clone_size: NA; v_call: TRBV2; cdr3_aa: CEKDRGRPEAFF
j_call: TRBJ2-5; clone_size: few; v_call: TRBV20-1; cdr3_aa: CSAFDRETQYF
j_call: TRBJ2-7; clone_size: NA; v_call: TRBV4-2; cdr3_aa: CASSQALAGSYEQYF
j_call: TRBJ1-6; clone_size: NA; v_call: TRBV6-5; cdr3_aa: CASSSNSGGGGSPLHF
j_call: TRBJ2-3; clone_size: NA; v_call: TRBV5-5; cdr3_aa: CASSVPSGGATDTQYF
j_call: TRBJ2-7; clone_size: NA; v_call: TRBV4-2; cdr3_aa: CASSLRLAGGPHEQYF
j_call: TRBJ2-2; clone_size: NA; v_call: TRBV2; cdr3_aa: CASSAREGSGELFF
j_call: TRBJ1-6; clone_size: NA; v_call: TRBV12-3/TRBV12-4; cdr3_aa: CASSFSRSPLHF
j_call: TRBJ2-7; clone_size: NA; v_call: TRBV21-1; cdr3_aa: CASSKGLTRGPYEQYF
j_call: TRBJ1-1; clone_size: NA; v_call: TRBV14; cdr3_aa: CASSGGVNTEAFF
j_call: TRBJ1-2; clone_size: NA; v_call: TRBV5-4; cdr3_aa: CASSSSKDSDYGYTF
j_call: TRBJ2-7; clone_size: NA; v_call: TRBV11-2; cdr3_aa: CASSSGTGGGYEQYF
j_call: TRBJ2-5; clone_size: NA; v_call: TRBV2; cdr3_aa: CASSERRLVEMETQYF
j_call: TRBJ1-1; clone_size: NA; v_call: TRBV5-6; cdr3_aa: CASSRTPGGNTEAFF
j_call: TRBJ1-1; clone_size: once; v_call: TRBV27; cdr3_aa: CASSGQGRGNTEAFF
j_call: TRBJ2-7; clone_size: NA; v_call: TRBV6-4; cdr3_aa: CASSARDRAYEQYF
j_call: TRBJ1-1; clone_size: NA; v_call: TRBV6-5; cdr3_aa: CASNPGLMNTEAFF
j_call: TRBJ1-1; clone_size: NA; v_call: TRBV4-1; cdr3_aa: CASSPRGEGSNTEAFF
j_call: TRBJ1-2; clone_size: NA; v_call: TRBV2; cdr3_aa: CASRGTGGGYGYTF
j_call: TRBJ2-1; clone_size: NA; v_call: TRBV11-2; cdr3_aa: CASSSRLGLESEQFF
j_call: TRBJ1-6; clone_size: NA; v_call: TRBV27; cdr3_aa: CASSLGTGDTSPLHF
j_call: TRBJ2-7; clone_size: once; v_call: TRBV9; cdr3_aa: CASSVGPSYEQYF
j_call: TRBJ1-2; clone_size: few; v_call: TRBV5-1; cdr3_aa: CASSLEPSFQGGYGYTF
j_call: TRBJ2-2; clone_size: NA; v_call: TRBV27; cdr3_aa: CASSPLRQGELFF